Listed below are T cell receptor beta chains from one sample, sequenced in a study of T cells after yellow fever vaccination. TCRdb ran MiXCR on the 5' RACE reads and lists one entry per CDR3 protein. This sample has 500,000 to 700,000 distinct CDR3 sequences, with 15% to 20% found just once. The sequences come from PBMCs, collected 15 days after the yellow fever booster vaccination. The source of these receptors is a man younger than 45 who received the YFV17D yellow fever vaccine. The conserved cysteine and the conserved F or W are not part of the CDR3 here. The D gene is left open where the match is weak. Clone size is not always given. Where it is, it says once, few, many or a class for expanded clones.

CDR3: ASSFLEPL; V: TRBV12-3/TRBV12-4; size: NA; J: TRBJ1-1; D: NA
CDR3: ASSLFGTGGTNEQF; V: TRBV27; size: NA; J: TRBJ2-1; D: TRBD1
CDR3: ASSLPAANEQF; V: TRBV5-1; size: NA; J: TRBJ2-1; D: NA
CDR3: SASGTRYNEQF; V: TRBV20-1; size: few; J: TRBJ2-1; D: TRBD2
CDR3: GPPKREVSYEQY; V: TRBV24-1; size: many; J: TRBJ2-7; D: TRBD2
CDR3: ASSFSPPNTEAF; V: TRBV12-3/TRBV12-4; size: NA; J: TRBJ1-1; D: NA
CDR3: ASRPSGDSPLH; V: TRBV12-3/TRBV12-4; size: NA; J: TRBJ1-6; D: NA
CDR3: ASSLGYGRGNTDTQY; V: TRBV7-2; size: NA; J: TRBJ2-3; D: TRBD2
CDR3: ASAGIGTEAF; V: TRBV12-3/TRBV12-4; size: NA; J: TRBJ1-1; D: NA
CDR3: ASGLAPGQETQY; V: TRBV12-5; size: few; J: TRBJ2-5; D: NA
CDR3: ASSPGSLSYNEQF; V: TRBV27; size: NA; J: TRBJ2-1; D: NA
CDR3: ASSLEVIYGYT; V: TRBV5-6; size: few; J: TRBJ1-2; D: NA
CDR3: ASSEGQGAYNEQF; V: TRBV2; size: NA; J: TRBJ2-1; D: TRBD1
CDR3: ASSHTSAYEQF; V: TRBV6-2/TRBV6-3; size: NA; J: TRBJ2-1; D: TRBD2
CDR3: ASSLWGSPTTDTQY; V: TRBV12-3/TRBV12-4; size: NA; J: TRBJ2-3; D: NA
CDR3: SARGKSGHPLDEQF; V: TRBV20-1; size: many; J: TRBJ2-1; D: NA
CDR3: ASSGDRGANTGELF; V: TRBV9; size: NA; J: TRBJ2-2; D: TRBD1
CDR3: SATQGANSPLH; V: TRBV20-1; size: NA; J: TRBJ1-6; D: TRBD1